These T cell receptor beta chains were read from a single sample in a study of breast tumors, draining lymph nodes, adjacent tissues. MiXCR, run by TCRdb on the multiplex PCR reads, gives a single entry per CDR3 protein. The sample yields tens of thousands of distinct CDR3 sequences, roughly 23% seen once. The material sequenced was breast tumor tissue. Every receptor here comes from a female donor with breast cancer. Some clones in this sample may be carry-over from other donors' samples. Both conserved end residues are part of each CDR3.

J,V,CDR3
TRBJ1-1,TRBV12-3/TRBV12-4,CASSTRRTGLTEAFF
TRBJ1-2,TRBV28,CASSLGVGEGYTF
TRBJ2-5,TRBV9,CASSVGAGRAQETQYF
TRBJ2-5,TRBV6-2/TRBV6-3,CASSSTTQYF
TRBJ1-1,TRBV6-5,CASRDNTEAFF
TRBJ2-5,TRBV11-2,CASSLSRRAGGAETQYF
TRBJ2-7,TRBV19,CASKWGADSYEQYF
TRBJ2-7,TRBV6-1,CASTSLSSYEQYF
TRBJ2-2,TRBV7-7,CASRQNTGELFF
TRBJ2-7,TRBV6-6,CASSKPQGTYEQYF
TRBJ1-4,TRBV29-1,CSVEGTGSTNEKLFF
TRBJ1-5,TRBV6-1,CASSIKRGRLNQPQHF